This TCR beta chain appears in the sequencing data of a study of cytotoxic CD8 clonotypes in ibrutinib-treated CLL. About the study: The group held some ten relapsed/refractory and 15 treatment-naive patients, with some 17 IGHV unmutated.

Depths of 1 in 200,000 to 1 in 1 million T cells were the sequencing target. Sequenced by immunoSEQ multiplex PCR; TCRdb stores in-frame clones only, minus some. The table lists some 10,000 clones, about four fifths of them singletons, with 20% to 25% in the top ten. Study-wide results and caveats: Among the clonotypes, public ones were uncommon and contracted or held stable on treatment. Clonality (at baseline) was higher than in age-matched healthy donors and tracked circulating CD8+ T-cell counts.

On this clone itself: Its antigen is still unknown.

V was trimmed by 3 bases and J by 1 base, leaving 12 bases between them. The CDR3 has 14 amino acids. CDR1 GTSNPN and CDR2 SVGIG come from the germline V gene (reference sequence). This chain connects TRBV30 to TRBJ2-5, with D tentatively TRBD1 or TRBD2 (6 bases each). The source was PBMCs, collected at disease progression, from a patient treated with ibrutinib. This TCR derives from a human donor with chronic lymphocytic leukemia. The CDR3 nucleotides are TGTGCCTGGAGCGGCGGGACAACCCAAGAGACCCAGTACTTC. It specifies CAWSGGTTQETQYF.